This T cell receptor beta chain appears in the sequencing data of a study of shared clonotypes between healthy human individuals. Points from the study as a whole: Several donors had about 5% of their naive CD4 clonotypes in common.

Germline values: CDR1 GTSNPN, CDR2 SVGIG (reference sequence). V lost 4 bases, J lost 4 bases, and 6 bases stayed unmatched. The CDR3 contains 15 residues. Terminally differentiated effector memory CD45RA+ cells were excluded by CCR7 positive selection of CD45RO-negative cells. In the case of this clone: Antigen specificity is unknown.

Only in-frame clones appear in the TCRdb table, and some are missing; sequencing was by immunoSEQ multiplex PCR. Here the sample spans about 2 million clones, about 95% being singletons. This TCR was sampled from a man in his late teens or twenties in good health. Source material: naive CD8+ T cells sorted from blood. V gene TRBV30 combines with J gene TRBJ2-2; TRBD2 matches at 10 bases. CDR3 sequence reads: CAWTSGGWGTGELFF. The CDR3 nucleotides read TGTGCCTGGACTAGCGGGGGTTGGGGCACCGGGGAGCTGTTTTTT. Full variable domain (outside the CDR3, taken from reference TRBV30 and TRBJ2-2): SQTIHQWPATLVQPVGSPLSLECTVEGTSNPNLYWYRQAAGRGLQLLFYSVGIGQISSEVPQNLSASRPQDRQFILSSKKLLLSDSGFYLCAWTSGGWGTGELFFGEGSRLTVL.